These 31 T cell receptor beta chains originate from one sample sequenced in a study of shared T cell receptors in the human thymus. Assay used: immunoSEQ multiplex PCR; TCRdb lists only in-frame clones, some missing. The sample records 630,000 or so clones, approximately 89% being singletons. These same records also appear under a second study, on human thymus T cells.

What was sequenced was thymocytes. These receptors were taken from a boy younger than two with a congenital heart defect.

CDR3 sequence (DNA): TGTGCCAGCAGGGCTTCACTAGCGATATCCTACGAGCAGTACTTC. This sequence encodes CASRASLAISYEQYF. This chain connects TRBV28 to TRBJ2-7; the match to TRBD2 covers 7 bases. CDR1 is MDHEN, CDR2 SYDVKM, per germline. The CDR3 runs to 15 residues. With 6 bases clipped from V and 1 base from J, the junction kept 9 bases outside the gene matches.

The chain employs TRBV5-1 and TRBJ1-1, with 12 bases aligning to TRBD1. V lost 4 bases to trimming and J lost 6 bases; unmatched junction nucleotides: 10. The CDR3 contains 16 residues. Looked up from germline, CDR1 is SGHRS and CDR2 is YFSETQ. For the CDR3, the DNA is TGCGCCAGCAGCCCCTTTAGACGGGACAGGGGGCCTGAAGCTTTCTTT. It is translated as CASSPFRRDRGPEAFF.

This sequence joins TRBV7-2 and TRBJ2-7; 9 bases agree with TRBD1. V was clipped by 5 bases and J by 2 bases; unmatched bases: 7. Germline V gene lookup returns CDR1 SGHTA and CDR2 FQGNSA. This CDR3 is built from 15 residues. The CDR3 loop is CASSQPGTGPYEQYF. CDR3 DNA: TGTGCCAGCAGCCAACCCGGGACAGGGCCCTACGAGCAGTACTTC.

The rearrangement links TRBV7-9 to TRBJ1-1; 8 nucleotides match TRBD1. The ends lost 5 bases at V and 1 base at J; junction bases unmatched: 3. The germline V gene has CDR1 SEHNR and CDR2 FQNEAQ (reference sequence). This CDR3 region has 14 residues. The CDR3 reads CASSEGTGNTEAFF. For the CDR3, the DNA is TGTGCCAGCAGCGAAGGGACAGGGAACACTGAAGCTTTCTTT.

The V and J genes are TRBV27 and TRBJ2-3; possible D gene TRBD1, 6 bases. The CDR3 is made up of 15 amino acids. The germline V and J ends were trimmed by 7 bases and 3 bases, with 17 bases remaining between them. CDR1 is MNHEY, CDR2 SMNVEV, per germline (reference sequence). The CDR3 bases are TGTGCCAGCAAATGTGCCCAGGGGATTACAGATACGCAGTATTTT. It encodes CASKCAQGITDTQYF.

This chain connects TRBV6-1 to TRBJ1-2; maybe TRBD1 (6 bases). The germline V and J ends were trimmed by 6 bases and 14 bases, with 19 bases remaining between them. The CDR3 runs 12 residues. Germline CDR1 and CDR2: MNHNS and SASEGT. The CDR3 DNA follows: TGTGCCAGCAGGAACTGGGACATCTATTGGACCTTC. It translates to CASRNWDIYWTF.

The chain employs TRBV28 and TRBJ1-5, with D perhaps matching TRBD1 (6 bases). Trimming removed 7 bases at V and 6 bases at J, with 28 bases between. CDR1 and CDR2 (germline): MDHEN, SYDVKM. The CDR3 spans 18 residues. CDR3 DNA sequence: TGTGCCAGCAACCTATGCGGACAGAGGGCTGCCGGGTGTCAGCCCCAGCATTTT. This sequence encodes CASNLCGQRAAGCQPQHF.

The rearrangement uses TRBV5-1 and TRBJ1-4; TRBD1 is a possible D gene (5 bases). Trimming removed 0 bases from V and 12 bases from J, with 21 bases in between. This CDR3 comprises 16 residues. CDR1 is SGHRS and CDR2 is YFSETQ in the germline V gene. The CDR3 loop is CASSLGQSPGGGELFF. The CDR3 DNA reads TGCGCCAGCAGCTTGGGACAGTCTCCCGGCGGTGGTGAACTGTTTTTT.

The chain combines TRBV5-8 with TRBJ1-3; D is perhaps TRBD1 (6 bases). CDR1 SGHTS and CDR2 YDEGEE come from the germline V gene. V was clipped by 7 bases and J by 2 bases, with 16 bases between them. The CDR3 spans 15 residues. CDR3 DNA: TGTGCCAGCGGAGAAACACAGGGAGCTGGAAACACCATATATTTT. The encoded protein is CASGETQGAGNTIYF.

The gene calls are TRBV14 and TRBJ1-6; 7 nucleotides agree with TRBD1. This CDR3 has 16 amino acids. V was clipped by 0 bases and J by 4 bases; unmatched bases: 3. From germline, CDR1 is SGHDN and CDR2 FVKESK. CDR3 sequence (DNA): TGTGCCAGCAGCCAAGAAGGGGACAGTTATAATTCACCCCTCCACTTT. It encodes CASSQEGDSYNSPLHF. The entire variable domain, with the rest obtained from reference TRBV14 and TRBJ1-6, is as follows: EAGVTQFPSHSVIEKGQTVTLRCDPISGHDNLYWYRRVMGKEIKFLLHFVKESKQDESGMPNNRFLAERTGGTYSTLKVQPAELEDSGVYFCASSQEGDSYNSPLHFGNGTRLTVT.

V is TRBV6-6 and J is TRBJ1-1, with D possibly matching TRBD1 (6 bases). V was clipped by 6 bases and J by 5 bases, with 16 bases between them. This CDR3 has 14 amino acids. Per the germline V gene, CDR1 is MNHNY and CDR2 is SVGAGI (reference sequence). In DNA, the CDR3 is TGTGCCAGCAGACACAGGGTTAGGAGGACTGAAGCTTTCTTT. Its translation: CASRHRVRRTEAFF.

V usage is TRBV6-1 and J usage is TRBJ1-1; no clear D. V gave up 2 bases and J gave up 0 bases, with 13 bases separating them. There are 16 residues in the CDR3. Germline V gene data show CDR1 as MNHNS and CDR2 as SASEGT. CDR3 sequence (DNA): TGTGCCAGCAGTGAATTGTTTGTGTTAATGAACACTGAAGCTTTCTTT. Residues: CASSELFVLMNTEAFF.

This chain uses TRBV7-9 with TRBJ2-4; a possible D gene is TRBD2 (5 bases). V was pared by 2 bases and J by 0 bases, with 8 bases between. The CDR3 extends over 15 amino acids. Germline V gene data show CDR1 as SEHNR and CDR2 as FQNEAQ (reference sequence). The CDR3 here is CASSLHGEAKNIQYF. Written as DNA, the CDR3 is TGTGCCAGCAGCTTACACGGGGAAGCCAAAAACATTCAGTACTTC.

The J gene is TRBJ1-2, the V gene TRBV29-1; D is undetermined. Germline V lookup: CDR1 SQVTM, CDR2 ANQGSEA. The CDR3 is 14 amino acids. V was pared by 0 bases and J by 5 bases, with 13 bases between. The CDR3 DNA reads TGCAGCGTTGAAGATCAGGAGGAAGGGTATGGCTACACCTTC. It translates to CSVEDQEEGYGYTF.

The chain combines TRBV4-1 with TRBJ2-7, with 7 positions matching TRBD1. This CDR3 is built from 17 residues. Germline CDR1 is MGHRA and CDR2 is YSYEKL. Trimming took 1 base from V and 2 from J; bases not matched to a gene: 11. CDR3 DNA: TGCGCCAGCAGCCAAGCGTCCGGGGACAGTGAGCCCTACGAGCAGTACTTC. Protein product: CASSQASGDSEPYEQYF.

This chain links TRBV28 with TRBJ2-7; 14 bases match TRBD2. Unmatched junction bases numbered 16, after V lost 1 base and J lost 2 bases. Germline-derived CDR1 and CDR2 are MDHEN and SYDVKM. This CDR3 is built from 21 residues. The CDR3: CASSLLGDFGTSGSAPYEQYF. The CDR3 nucleotides read TGTGCCAGCAGTTTATTAGGGGATTTCGGGACTAGCGGGAGTGCCCCCTACGAGCAGTACTTC.

The chain joins TRBV7-2 to TRBJ2-1, with 13 nucleotides matching TRBD2. Per the germline V gene, CDR1 is SGHTA and CDR2 is FQGNSA. With 5 bases clipped from V and 5 bases from J, the junction kept 6 bases outside the gene matches. This CDR3 contains 16 residues. The CDR3 spells CASSPGLAGVNNEQFF. CDR3 in DNA: TGTGCCAGCAGCCCCGGACTAGCGGGAGTCAACAATGAGCAGTTCTTC.

V and J are TRBV25-1 and TRBJ1-3, with D unclear. Trimming cost V 6 bases and J 6 bases, with 12 bases left between them. From germline, CDR1 is MGHDK and CDR2 SYGVNS. There are 13 residues in the CDR3. The CDR3 region is CASSDTDINTIYF. The CDR3 DNA reads as TGTGCCAGCAGCGACACGGATATAAACACCATATATTTT.

This rearrangement joins TRBV7-2 to TRBJ2-7; no reliable D call. This CDR3 contains 15 residues. Germline values: CDR1 SGHTA, CDR2 FQGNSA. V lost 2 bases to trimming and J lost 0 bases, with 11 bases between them. CDR3 sequence (DNA): TGTGCCAGCAGCTTATCTGGAGCCAGCTCCTACGAGCAGTACTTC. Translation: CASSLSGASSYEQYF.

V and J are TRBV28 and TRBJ2-5, with 8 bases that match TRBD1. CDR3 size: 16 residues. Per germline, CDR1 MDHEN and CDR2 SYDVKM. Trimming took 6 bases from V and 1 from J; bases not matched to a gene: 10. The CDR3 sequence is CASSNLGDRSQETQYF. CDR3 sequence (DNA): TGTGCCAGCAGCAACCTCGGGGACAGGTCCCAAGAGACCCAGTACTTC.

This clone showed up just once. V gene TRBV28 combines with J gene TRBJ1-5, with D hard to call. V was pared by 5 bases and J by 0 bases, with 11 bases between. The CDR3 has 15 residues. The germline gives CDR1 MDHEN, CDR2 SYDVKM. CDR3 loop: CASSHDINSNQPQHF. The CDR3, as DNA: TGTGCCAGCAGTCATGACATCAATAGCAATCAGCCCCAGCATTTT.

V is TRBV4-1 and J is TRBJ2-1; 7 bases fit TRBD2. Germline V gives CDR1 MGHRA, CDR2 YSYEKL. The CDR3 spans 17 residues. The trim removed 4 bases at V and 2 bases at J, leaving 11 bases unmatched. In DNA, the CDR3 is TGCGCCAGCAGCCGAGTAATTGCGGGAGCCCCCTACAATGAGCAGTTCTTC. It codes for CASSRVIAGAPYNEQFF.

This chain connects TRBV10-3 to TRBJ2-3; 7 bases agree with TRBD1. The CDR3 has 15 residues. The V gene end was trimmed by 2 bases and the J gene end by 4 bases; junction bases not matched to a gene: 6. Germline CDR1 is ENHRY and CDR2 is SYGVKD. The CDR3 DNA sequence: TGTGCCATCAGTGAGCCACAGGGGCCCGCAGATACGCAGTATTTT. This gives the protein CAISEPQGPADTQYF.

This chain connects TRBV6-1 to TRBJ1-5, with 7 positions matching TRBD1. Germline CDR1 is MNHNS and CDR2 is SASEGT. V trimming: 4 bases; J trimming: 4 bases; junction bases outside the gene matches: 7. CDR3 length: 15 amino acids. In DNA form, the CDR3 reads TGTGCCAGCAGTGGACCACAGGGGCCTAATCAGCCCCAGCATTTT. Protein product: CASSGPQGPNQPQHF.

Only one count was recorded for this clone. V is TRBV27 and J is TRBJ1-1; D is possibly TRBD1 (5 bases). The V gene's germline CDR1 is MNHEY and CDR2 SMNVEV (reference sequence). Deletions cut 5 bases from V and 8 bases from J, with 12 bases between. This CDR3 has 12 residues. The chain's CDR3 is CASSNRQNEAFF. CDR3 DNA sequence: TGTGCCAGCAGTAATCGACAGAACGAAGCTTTCTTT.

The chain joins TRBV19 to TRBJ2-4; a weak D match, TRBD2 (5 bases). This CDR3 region has 14 residues. Trimming removed 3 bases from V and 0 bases from J, with 6 bases in between. CDR1 and CDR2 (germline): LNHDA, SQIVND (reference sequence). In DNA, the CDR3 is TGTGCCAGTAGTATCGGACTAGCCAAAAACATTCAGTACTTC. It translates to CASSIGLAKNIQYF.

The chain uses TRBV7-9 and TRBJ1-6; D remains unclear. The CDR3 totals 17 residues. Germline V lookup: CDR1 SEHNR, CDR2 FQNEAQ (reference sequence). V was shortened by 6 bases and J by 2 bases, with 17 bases between the two germline ends. This CDR3 is CASRHNTPDTYNSPLHF. In nucleotides, the CDR3 is TGTGCCAGCAGACATAACACTCCCGACACCTATAATTCACCCCTCCACTTT.

The chain links TRBV7-8 to TRBJ2-7, with D unresolved. Germline-derived CDR1 and CDR2 are SGHVS and FQNEAQ. This CDR3 is 14 amino acids long. Trimming took 1 base from V and 0 from J, leaving 7 bases between them. Here the CDR3 reads CASSLDWSSYEQYF. CDR3 bases: TGTGCCAGCAGCTTAGACTGGAGCTCCTACGAGCAGTACTTC. The full variable domain, with the rest looked up from reference TRBV7-8 and TRBJ2-7, is GAGVSQSPRYKVAKRGQDVALRCDPISGHVSLFWYQQALGQGPEFLTYFQNEAQLDKSGLPSDRFFAERPEGSVSTLKIQRTQQEDSAVYLCASSLDWSSYEQYFGPGTRLTVT.

The chain employs TRBV9 and TRBJ1-2, with TRBD1 identical over 12 bases. The CDR3 consists of 16 residues. Per the germline V gene, CDR1 is SGDLS and CDR2 is YYNGEE. Unmatched junction bases numbered 4, after V lost 0 bases and J lost 4 bases. CDR3 loop: CASSVGGGQGAYGYTF. The DNA for the CDR3 is TGTGCCAGCAGCGTAGGAGGGGGACAGGGGGCCTATGGCTACACCTTC.

The gene calls are TRBV14 and TRBJ2-2; TRBD1 aligns across 9 bases. The CDR3 is made up of 17 amino acids. Germline CDR1 is SGHDN and CDR2 is FVKESK. J lost 5 bases, V lost 0 bases, and 7 bases had no gene match. This CDR3 is CASSQEGGTGITGELFF. The CDR3 bases are TGTGCCAGCAGCCAAGAAGGAGGGACAGGGATTACCGGGGAGCTGTTTTTT.

The chain is built from TRBV5-6 and TRBJ1-1; 7 bases are shared with TRBD1. Trimming cost V 5 bases and J 1 base; bases outside gene matches: 5. The CDR3 extends over 14 amino acids. The V gene's germline CDR1 is SGHDT and CDR2 YYEEEE. The CDR3 DNA reads as TGTGCCAGCAGGAGGACAGGAAAGAACACTGAAGCTTTCTTT. It codes for CASRRTGKNTEAFF. The full variable domain, with the rest looked up from reference TRBV5-6 and TRBJ1-1, is DAGVTQSPTHLIKTRGQQVTLRCSPKSGHDTVSWYQQALGQGPQFIFQYYEEEERQRGNFPDRFSGHQFPNYSSELNVNALLLGDSALYLCASRRTGKNTEAFFGQGTRLTVV.